The 22 T cell receptor beta chains below come from one sample, sequenced in a study of tumor and adjacent non-tumor tissue in lung cancer. This sample's RNA came from whole unsorted tissue. TCRbeta libraries were built with three rounds of nested PCR, modified from ARM-PCR. TCRdb independently ran MiXCR on the multiplex PCR reads; one entry per CDR3 protein. The table includes about 200,000 distinct CDR3 sequences, 71% detected once. Sample: lung tumor tissue. The receptor source for this set is a man between 60 and 75 years old with non-small cell lung cancer.

This clonotype has a count of ten or more. The rearrangement uses TRBV21-1 and TRBJ2-3; TRBD1 is the table's D call and was not checked against the DNA. TRBV21-1 is marked as a pseudogene. This CDR3 has 14 residues. In nucleotides, the CDR3 is TGTGCCAGCAGCATTCGACAGATCACAGATACGCAGTATTTT. Translated: CASSIRQITDTQYF.

The chain's CDR3 is CASSPLVLPGTIYF. The CDR3, as DNA: TGTGCCAGCAGCCCTCTGGTCCTCCCGGGCACCATATATTTT. The chain carries TRBV7-8 and TRBJ1-3; no firm D call. This CDR3 is 14 amino acids long. The ends were cut back, 5 bases at V and 9 bases at J, with 17 bases in the middle. CDR1 is SGHVS, CDR2 FQNEAQ, per germline.

This rearrangement joins TRBV11-1 to TRBJ2-6; 9 bases line up with TRBD1. J gave up 17 bases and V 5 bases, and 25 bases lay outside the gene matches. The CDR3 has 18 residues. Germline values: CDR1 SGHAT, CDR2 FQDESV (reference sequence). In DNA form, the CDR3 reads TGTGCCAGCAGCCAGAGGGGACAGGGCTACTCTGGGGCCAACGTTGTGACTTTC. It is translated as CASSQRGQGYSGANVVTF.

On this clonotype: A much larger clonotype is one base distant, so this may be a read error. The conserved final phenylalanine or tryptophan is absent from the CDR3, which likely points to a read error. The chain has TRBV20-1 and TRBJ1-4; no definite D call. The CDR3 contains 13 residues. Trimming cost V 1 base and J 8 bases, with 11 bases left between them. Germline V CDR1 and CDR2: DFQATT, SNEGSKA (reference sequence). This chain's CDR3 is CSARAGKEEKLFY. For the CDR3, the DNA is TGCAGTGCTAGAGCGGGGAAGGAAGAAAAACTGTTTTAT.

Notes on this clonotype: The DNA is left out, because the CDR3 cannot be placed on it with certainty; the CDR3 is given as TCRdb lists it. The chain joins TRBV6-1 to TRBJ1-2; the table gives TRBD1 as D, unverified against the DNA. CDR1 and CDR2 (germline): MNHNS, SASEGT. A total of 15 residues make up the CDR3, ends included. The CDR3 loop is CASIPLTGYNYGCTF.

The J gene is TRBJ2-2, the V gene TRBV12-3 or TRBV12-4; a possible D gene is TRBD1 (6 bases). With 3 bases removed from V and 6 bases from J, the gap between germline ends came to 14 bases. CDR3 size: 15 residues. The CDR3 is CASSLPGVGAGELFF. CDR3 sequence (DNA): TGTGCCAGCAGTTTGCCAGGGGTCGGGGCCGGGGAGCTGTTTTTT.

The chain has TRBV29-1 and TRBJ2-2; D is unclear. Trimming left V 3 bases short and J 2 bases short, with 10 bases between. Germline V gives CDR1 SQVTM, CDR2 ANQGSEA. The CDR3 length is 14 residues. CDR3 amino acids: CSVDVHGNTGELFF. For the CDR3, the DNA is TGCAGCGTTGACGTCCATGGAAACACCGGGGAGCTGTTTTTT.

On this clonotype itself: A read error may produce the germline difference seen at one junction end. J is TRBJ2-6 and V is TRBV6-2 or TRBV6-3, with D perhaps matching TRBD1 or TRBD2 (5 bases each). This CDR3 spans 18 amino acids. The V gene's germline CDR1 is MNHEY and CDR2 SVGEGT. CDR3: CASSPLERVSYGANVLTF. CDR3 nucleotides: TGTGCCAGCAGTCCCCTCGAGAGGGTATCTTACGGGGCCAACGTACTGACTTTC.

This clonotype showed up many times. The V call is TRBV5-1, the J call TRBJ2-7; the D gene is possibly TRBD2 (6 bases). CDR3 length equals 11 residues. The V end was cut by 7 bases, the J end by 4 bases, with 9 bases between. The V gene's germline CDR1 is SGHRS and CDR2 YFSETQ. The CDR3, as DNA: TGCGCCAGCTCGGAGGGATACGAGCAGTACTTC. Translation gives CASSEGYEQYF.

This clonotype occurred many times. The chain couples TRBV4-3 to TRBJ2-2; D might be TRBD1 (5 bases). Germline CDR1 reads LGHNA; CDR2 reads YSLEER. Trimming took 4 bases from V and 7 from J, leaving 10 bases between them. CDR3 length: 13 residues. DNA for the CDR3: TGCGCCAGCAGCCCGATCCAGGGCGGGGAGCTGTTTTTT. This translates into CASSPIQGGELFF.

In this sample, this clonotype turned up once. No conserved phenylalanine or tryptophan ends this CDR3, so it is likely a read error. The rearrangement uses TRBV20-1 and TRBJ1-1; no firm D call. From germline, CDR1 is DFQATT and CDR2 SNEGSKA (reference sequence). The germline V and J ends were trimmed by 3 bases and 1 base, with 15 bases remaining between them. The CDR3 is made up of 15 amino acids. The CDR3 sequence: CSASGQKLGNTEAFY. CDR3 nucleotides: TGCAGTGCTAGCGGGCAGAAATTGGGGAACACTGAAGCTTTCTAT.

About this clonotype: The missing conserved phenylalanine or tryptophan at the end of this CDR3 makes a read error likely. V gene TRBV6-1 combines with J gene TRBJ1-6; maybe TRBD1 (6 bases). In germline, CDR1 is MNHNS, CDR2 SASEGT. Between the trimmed V and J ends, which lost 3 bases and 5 bases, there was a span of 14 bases. This CDR3 has 16 residues. CDR3 in DNA: TGTGCCAGCAGTGAGCAACAGGGCGCCCATAATTCACCCCTCCACTAT. Amino acid sequence: CASSEQQGAHNSPLHY.

To note about this clonotype: A much larger clone differs by one base, so this may be a read error. V is TRBV29-1 and J is TRBJ2-7; TRBD1 or TRBD2 may be the D gene (5 bases each). The CDR3 runs 12 residues. Per the germline V gene, CDR1 is SQVTM and CDR2 is ANQGSEA. The V end lost 8 bases, the J end lost 3 bases, and 14 bases lay between the germline ends. CDR3 bases: TGCAGCATAATGAGGGACCACTACGAGCAGTACTTC. Protein product: CSIMRDHYEQYF.

A remark on this clonotype: A much larger clone differs from this one at a single base, so this may be a read error. V and J are TRBV20-1 and TRBJ2-7; either TRBD1 or TRBD2 may supply D (6 bases each). The CDR3 is made up of 14 amino acids. Germline CDR1 reads DFQATT; CDR2 reads SNEGSKA (reference sequence). The CDR3 here is CSGEGGLGADEHYF. The DNA for the CDR3 is TGCAGTGGCGAAGGAGGGCTGGGGGCGGACGAGCATTACTTC.

In regard to this clonotype: Its ends do not fully match the called genes, so a read error is possible. CDR3: CASSETRASSQGGCTF. The CDR3 DNA sequence: TGTGCCAGCAGTGAAACCAGGGCCAGTTCCCAAGGGGGCTGCACCTTC. V is TRBV2 and J is TRBJ1-2; 7 nucleotides match TRBD1. The length of the CDR3 is 16 residues. Germline CDR1 SNHLY, CDR2 FYNNEI.

Concerning this clonotype: This likely comes from a read error, as the CDR3 has no conserved phenylalanine or tryptophan at its end. CDR3: CASSLNQNTVAFI. The CDR3 DNA follows: TGTGCTAGCAGCTTAAATCAGAACACTGTAGCTTTCATT. The chain links TRBV11-3 to TRBJ1-1; D not certain. The CDR3 contains 13 residues. The germline CDR1 and CDR2 sequences are SGHNT and YENEEA.

In this sample, this clonotype turned up a few times. The chain employs TRBV11-3 and TRBJ1-1; D remains ambiguous. Trimming took 4 bases from V and 7 from J, leaving 7 bases between them. From germline, CDR1 is SGHNT and CDR2 YENEEA. The CDR3 is made up of 11 amino acids. The CDR3 DNA reads as TGTGCCAGCAGCTATACGGGTGAAGCTTTCTTT. Translated, it gives CASSYTGEAFF.

Comment on this clonotype: Because it lacks the conserved phenylalanine or tryptophan at the end, this CDR3 is likely a read error. The chain combines TRBV20-1 with TRBJ1-5; TRBD1 agrees at 10 bases. Per germline, CDR1 DFQATT and CDR2 SNEGSKA (reference sequence). The CDR3 is 14 amino acids. Here the CDR3 DNA reads TGCAGTGCTAGTCCGGGACAGGGGTATCAGTCCCAGCATCTT. It translates to CSASPGQGYQSQHL.

The genes are TRBV6-5 and TRBJ1-2, with unresolved D. The germline CDR1 and CDR2 sequences are MNHEY and SVGAGI. The CDR3 consists of 13 residues. DNA for the CDR3: TGTGACAACAGCCGGATAGAGGGTAGCGGCTACACCTTC. The encoded protein is CDNSRIEGSGYTF.

With regard to this clonotype: One junction end disagrees with the germline gene, perhaps due to a read error. The J gene is TRBJ2-3, the V gene TRBV4-1; a weak D match, TRBD2 (5 bases). There are 15 residues in the CDR3. Germline V CDR1 and CDR2: MGHRA, YSYEKL. The CDR3 spells CDSSFHVSSTDAQYF. The CDR3 DNA is TGCGACAGCAGCTTCCACGTCTCTAGCACAGATGCGCAGTATTTT.

A single count supports this clonotype. The chain uses TRBV12-3 or TRBV12-4 and TRBJ1-3; 8 bases align to TRBD1. This CDR3 contains 17 residues. J gave up 0 bases and V 5 bases, and 9 bases lay outside the gene matches. CDR3 loop: CASSRTGTGYSGNTIYF. The CDR3 DNA sequence: TGTGCCAGCAGTCGAACCGGGACAGGATACTCTGGAAACACCATATATTTT.

In the case of this clonotype: One base away lies a much larger clone, so this may be a sequencing read error. The rearrangement uses TRBV4-2 and TRBJ2-5, with D possibly TRBD1 on 5 matching bases. CDR1 LGHNA and CDR2 YNFKEQ come from the germline V gene. The CDR3 length is 13 residues. V was pared by 0 bases and J by 5 bases, with 7 bases between. CDR3 sequence reads: CASSQDAGETQYF. The CDR3 nucleotides are TGTGCCAGCAGCCAAGATGCAGGGGAGACCCAGTACTTC.